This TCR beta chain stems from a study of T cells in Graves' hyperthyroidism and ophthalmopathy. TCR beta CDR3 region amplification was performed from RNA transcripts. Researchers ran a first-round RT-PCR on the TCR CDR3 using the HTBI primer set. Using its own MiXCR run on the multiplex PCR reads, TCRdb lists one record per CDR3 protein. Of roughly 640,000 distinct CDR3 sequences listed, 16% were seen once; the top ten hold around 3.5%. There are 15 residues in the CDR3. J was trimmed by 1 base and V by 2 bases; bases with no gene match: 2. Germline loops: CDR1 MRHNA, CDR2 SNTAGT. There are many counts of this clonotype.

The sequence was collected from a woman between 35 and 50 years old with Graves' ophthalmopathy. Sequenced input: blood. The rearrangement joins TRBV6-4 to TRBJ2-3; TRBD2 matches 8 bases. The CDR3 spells CASSDTSGGTDTQYF. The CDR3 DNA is TGTGCCAGCAGTGACACTAGCGGCGGCACAGATACGCAGTATTTT.